This is a list of T cell receptor beta chains from one sample in a study of TIL therapy for anti-PD-1-resistant metastatic lung cancer. Sequenced by immunoSEQ multiplex PCR; TCRdb stores in-frame clones only, minus some. Of 40,000 to 55,000 clones listed, 79% are singletons. The sample here was blood, taken at baseline. The receptors stem from a woman aged 30 to 85 with non-small cell lung cancer. Each CDR3 is given with its conserved first and last residue. The order of the fields is J gene, clone size, V gene, D gene, CDR3 DNA, CDR3 protein. The D gene is left open where the match is weak. Size is stated for part of the rows, as once, few or many counts, or as a class when the clone is expanded.

TRBJ2-7	.	TRBV28	.	TGTGCCAGCAGAACGACCTCAACCTACGAGCAGTACTTC	CASRTTSTYEQYF
TRBJ1-1	.	TRBV20-1	.	TGCAGTGCTACGCGGTTCACAGCTTTCTTT	CSATRFTAFF
TRBJ2-5	.	TRBV18	.	TGTGCCAGCTCACCACTCCAGACCGTCGAAGAGACCCAGTACTTC	CASSPLQTVEETQYF
TRBJ1-1	.	TRBV9	.	TGTGCCAGCAGCGTATCAGGGTCCACTGAAGCTTTCTTT	CASSVSGSTEAFF
TRBJ2-3	.	TRBV9	TRBD2	TGTGCCAGCAGCGTAGTCTCAGGTAGCGGGGCTTTCGGAGATACGCAGTATTTT	CASSVVSGSGAFGDTQYF
TRBJ1-5	few	TRBV27	.	TGTGCCAGCAGTGTCAAGGGAGTCGGGCAGCCCCAGCATTTT	CASSVKGVGQPQHF
TRBJ1-2	.	TRBV10-1	.	TGCGCCAGCAGTGAGTCTGGAGGGATTGGCTACACCTTC	CASSESGGIGYTF
TRBJ2-7	.	TRBV5-4	.	TGTGCCAGCAGCTTGGCCGTTTCAGGACCCTACGAGCAGTACTTC	CASSLAVSGPYEQYF
TRBJ2-3	once	TRBV7-2	TRBD2	TGTGCCAGCAGCTTATGGACTAGCGGGAGAGATACGCAGTATTTT	CASSLWTSGRDTQYF
TRBJ1-2	.	TRBV5-8	TRBD1	TGTGCCAGCATCAGTACCGGGACAGGGTATGGCTACACCTTC	CASISTGTGYGYTF
TRBJ1-5	.	TRBV11-2	TRBD1	TGTGCCAGCAGCTCTGGGACAGGGGCCAATCAGCCCCAGCATTTT	CASSSGTGANQPQHF
TRBJ1-4	.	TRBV2	.	TGTGCCAGCAATGGGGTGGGGGCTGATCTTAATGAAAAACTGTTTTTT	CASNGVGADLNEKLFF
TRBJ1-2	.	TRBV5-4	.	TGTGCCAGCAGCTCCGCCGGGCCCCTAAGTTGGGGCTACACCTTC	CASSSAGPLSWGYTF
TRBJ2-5	.	TRBV28	TRBD2	TGTGCCACTCTAGGGCCGACTAGCGGGTGGCAAGAGACCCAGTACTTC	CATLGPTSGWQETQYF
TRBJ2-3	.	TRBV28	.	TGTGCCAGCAGTTTATGGACAGATACGCAGTATTTT	CASSLWTDTQYF
TRBJ1-3	.	TRBV5-6	.	TGTGCCAGCAGCCCGTTGACAGGCTCCGGGAACACCATATATTTT	CASSPLTGSGNTIYF
TRBJ2-3	.	TRBV19	TRBD2	TGTGCCAGTAGGAAACTAGCGGGATCTACCACAGATACGCAGTATTTT	CASRKLAGSTTDTQYF
TRBJ1-6	.	TRBV5-6	TRBD1	TGTGCCAGCAGCTTGAGAGGACAGGGGATCCGTTCACCCCTCCACTTT	CASSLRGQGIRSPLHF
TRBJ2-3	.	TRBV11-2	.	TGTGCCAGCAGCCGGGACTATACGCAGTATTTT	CASSRDYTQYF
TRBJ2-7	.	TRBV23-1	.	TGCGCCAGCAGTCACCCCCGGGGCTATTACGAGCAGTACTTC	CASSHPRGYYEQYF
TRBJ1-5	few	TRBV28	TRBD1	TGTGCCAGTGTACAGGGGTGGAATCAGCCCCAGCATTTT	CASVQGWNQPQHF
TRBJ2-7	.	TRBV27	.	TGTGCCAGCTCAAAAACCGGGACACCGGAGCAGTACTTC	CASSKTGTPEQYF
TRBJ1-2	.	TRBV18	TRBD1	TGTGCCAGTTCGGACAGGGAGGATGGCTACACCTTC	CASSDREDGYTF
TRBJ1-2	.	TRBV5-6	.	TGTGCCAGCAGCTTGGATGTAGGGGGGAACTATGGCTACACCTTC	CASSLDVGGNYGYTF
TRBJ2-1	.	TRBV10-3	.	TGTGCCATCAGTACGAGAGGCACAGGGGAGGCAGGAGCCTACAATGAGCAGTTCTTC	CAISTRGTGEAGAYNEQFF
TRBJ2-3	.	TRBV19	.	TGTGCCAGTAGTATAAGGCGGGGGCCCTACACAGATACGCAGTATTTT	CASSIRRGPYTDTQYF
TRBJ1-4	.	TRBV6-6	TRBD1	TGTGCCAGCAGAGGGGGCAAGGTATTTGAAAAACTGTTTTTT	CASRGGKVFEKLFF
TRBJ2-5	.	TRBV27	TRBD2	TGTGCCAGCAGTTCGCTAGCGGGAGGACTTCAAGAGACCCAGTACTTC	CASSSLAGGLQETQYF
TRBJ2-1	.	TRBV25-1	TRBD2	TGTGCCAGCAGTGAACGAAAAGGACTAGAAGCTGACAATGAGCAGTTCTTC	CASSERKGLEADNEQFF
TRBJ1-2	.	TRBV10-3	TRBD1	TGTGCCATCAGTGAGTCGAGAGGGACAGGGGGATATGGCTACACCTTC	CAISESRGTGGYGYTF
TRBJ1-1	.	TRBV7-9	.	TGTGCCAGCAGCTTAGAACGGACCAACACTGAAGCTTTCTTT	CASSLERTNTEAFF
TRBJ1-6	.	TRBV2	.	TGTGCCAGCAGTCCAATCGGGGGCGAAGATAATTCACCCCTCCACTTT	CASSPIGGEDNSPLHF
TRBJ2-5	.	TRBV18	TRBD2	TGTGCCAGCTCACCAGGACTAGCGGATCAAGAGACCCAGTACTTC	CASSPGLADQETQYF
TRBJ2-2	.	TRBV28	TRBD2	TGTGCCAGCAGTCCTAGCAGCGGGAGACCCGGGGAGCTGTTTTTT	CASSPSSGRPGELFF
TRBJ2-7	.	TRBV29-1	TRBD1	TGCAGCGTTCGCGAGACAGGGGCCTACGAGCAGTACTTC	CSVRETGAYEQYF
TRBJ1-1	.	TRBV4-2	.	TGTGCCAGCAGCCAACCTGACGTGAACACTGAAGCTTTCTTT	CASSQPDVNTEAFF
TRBJ2-7	.	TRBV6-5	TRBD2	TGTGCCAGCAGACCTAGCGGTACCTCCTACGAGCAGTACTTC	CASRPSGTSYEQYF
TRBJ1-1	.	TRBV29-1	.	TGCAGCGTTGAAATTTGGGGGGCGAATGAAGCTTTCTTT	CSVEIWGANEAFF
TRBJ1-6	.	TRBV5-8	.	TGTGCTCAAAGCCCAGGGGCCCAGTTCAATTCACCCCTCCACTTT	CAQSPGAQFNSPLHF
TRBJ1-2	once	TRBV4-2	.	TGTGCCAGCAGCCAAGACGGCAGGGTGAACTATGGCTACACCTTC	CASSQDGRVNYGYTF
TRBJ2-1	.	TRBV19	TRBD1	TGTGCCAGTAGAGAGGGGGCATATGAGCAGTTCTTC	CASREGAYEQFF
TRBJ1-5	.	TRBV6-1	.	TGTGCCAGCAGTGAAAGGGGCGGGCTTAGCAATCAGCCCCAGCATTTT	CASSERGGLSNQPQHF
TRBJ1-1	.	TRBV13	TRBD1	TGTGCCAGCAGTATCGGCCGGAGACAGGGAATTCCGGGGGCTTTCTTT	CASSIGRRQGIPGAFF
TRBJ2-7	.	TRBV7-9	.	TGTGCCAGCAGCTTAGATATCTACGAGCAGTACTTC	CASSLDIYEQYF
TRBJ2-2	.	TRBV5-1	.	TGCGCCAGCAGGGGGCGGGAGAACACCGGGGAGCTGTTTTTT	CASRGRENTGELFF
TRBJ1-1	.	TRBV30	.	TGTGCCTGGAGTTGGGGCACTGAAGCTTTCTTT	CAWSWGTEAFF
TRBJ2-1	.	TRBV7-2	TRBD1	TGTGCCAGCAGCTTAGGGACAGGGGGGCCCAATGAGCAGTTCTTC	CASSLGTGGPNEQFF
TRBJ1-2	few	TRBV10-3	.	TGTGCCATCAGTGAGTCGGTCATTAGGGACTATGGCTACACCTTC	CAISESVIRDYGYTF
TRBJ2-1	.	TRBV5-4	.	TGTGCCAGCAGCTTGTCAGCCTACAGCTCCTACAATGAGCAGTTCTTC	CASSLSAYSSYNEQFF
TRBJ2-2	.	TRBV4-2	.	TGTGCCAGCAGCCCTTATATTACGCGGGATGAAACCGGGGAGCTGTTTTTT	CASSPYITRDETGELFF
TRBJ1-1	.	TRBV6-5	.	TGTGCCAGCAGTTACGGGCAGAACACTGAAGCTTTCTTT	CASSYGQNTEAFF
TRBJ1-1	.	TRBV9	TRBD1	TGTGCCAGCAGCGGTTGGACAGGGTCAACTGAAGCTTTCTTT	CASSGWTGSTEAFF
TRBJ1-6	.	TRBV4-1	.	TGCGCCAGCAGCCATAGTGACAGCGCTTATAATTCACCCCTCCACTTT	CASSHSDSAYNSPLHF
TRBJ2-5	.	TRBV14	.	TGTGCCAGCAGCCGGACAGCGAAAAATCAAGAGACCCAGTACTTC	CASSRTAKNQETQYF
TRBJ2-1	.	TRBV11-2	TRBD1	TGTGCCAGCAGCGATCCGGGACAGACCGAGGATGAGCAGTTCTTC	CASSDPGQTEDEQFF
TRBJ2-3	.	TRBV10-3	.	TGTGCCATCAGTGAGGCGGGCAGGAGCACAGATACGCAGTATTTT	CAISEAGRSTDTQYF
TRBJ1-5	.	TRBV28	TRBD1	TGTGCCAGCAGTTCACAGGGGAAAGGCGATCAGCCCCAGCATTTT	CASSSQGKGDQPQHF